Below are 2 T cell receptor beta chains sequenced from a single sample in a study of OX40 agonist ivuxolimab in advanced cancers. Sequencing used immunoSEQ multiplex PCR; TCRdb keeps in-frame clones, though not all of them. The sample contains around 5,600 clones, over 65% of which appear only once. The sequenced sample was CD4+ or CD8+ T cells sorted from blood, obtained in a trial of the OX40 agonist ivuxolimab. These receptors were collected from an adult with an advanced solid tumor such as melanoma, head and neck, liver or kidney cancer.

This clone was seen once. Germline and junction disagree at one end, which may indicate a read error. The chain employs TRBV7-6 and TRBJ2-1; D unclear. Germline loops: CDR1 SGHVS, CDR2 FNYEAQ. The CDR3 runs 11 residues. CDR3 sequence: CASSSNNEQFF. CDR3 nucleotides: TGTGCCAGCAGCTCCAACAATGAGCAGTTCTTC.

V usage is TRBV27 and J usage is TRBJ2-1, with D maybe TRBD2 (6 bases). This CDR3 is 14 amino acids long. V was pared by 2 bases and J by 3 bases, with 8 bases between. Germline loops: CDR1 MNHEY, CDR2 SMNVEV (reference sequence). CDR3 in DNA: TGTGCCAGCAGTTTAGGAGGGATCTACAATGAGCAGTTCTTC. This gives the protein CASSLGGIYNEQFF.